The clone carrying this T cell receptor (beta chain) was observed a handful of times. The sample originates from a study of Graves' ophthalmopathy and Graves' hyperthyroidism. With a duration under 3 months, ophthalmopathy in the donors showed moderate-to-severe activity, CAS ≥3 and NOSPECS ≥4. The CDR3 is made up of 12 amino acids. Germline-derived CDR1 and CDR2 are SGDLS and YYNGEE. V dropped 4 bases and J dropped 8 bases, with 7 bases sitting between them. TCR beta CDR3 regions were amplified from RNA transcripts. The authors performed first-round RT-PCR with HTBI primers and then a second-round multiplex PCR. TCRdb re-called the multiplex PCR reads through MiXCR, storing one row per CDR3 protein. The sample holds 200,000 to 300,000 distinct CDR3 sequences; less than 55% are singletons and the top ten take approximately 44%.

The receptor was derived from an adult man with Graves' ophthalmopathy. J is TRBJ1-6 and V is TRBV9, with D unclear. The specimen was peripheral blood. The CDR3 sequence is CASSQGYSPLHF. CDR3 nucleotides: TGTGCCAGCAGCCAAGGGTATTCACCCCTCCACTTT.